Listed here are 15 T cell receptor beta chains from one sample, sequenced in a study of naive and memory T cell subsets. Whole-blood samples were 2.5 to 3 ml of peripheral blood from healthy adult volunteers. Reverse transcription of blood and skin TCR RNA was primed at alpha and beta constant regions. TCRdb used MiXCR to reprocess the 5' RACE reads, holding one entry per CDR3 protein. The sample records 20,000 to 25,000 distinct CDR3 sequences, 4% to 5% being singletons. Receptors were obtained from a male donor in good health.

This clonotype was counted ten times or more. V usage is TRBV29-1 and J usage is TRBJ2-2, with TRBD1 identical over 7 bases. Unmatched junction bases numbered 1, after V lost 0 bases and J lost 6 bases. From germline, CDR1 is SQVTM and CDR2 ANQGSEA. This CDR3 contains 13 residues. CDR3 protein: CSVEEGQSGELFF. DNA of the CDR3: TGCAGCGTTGAAGAGGGACAGTCCGGGGAGCTGTTTTTT.

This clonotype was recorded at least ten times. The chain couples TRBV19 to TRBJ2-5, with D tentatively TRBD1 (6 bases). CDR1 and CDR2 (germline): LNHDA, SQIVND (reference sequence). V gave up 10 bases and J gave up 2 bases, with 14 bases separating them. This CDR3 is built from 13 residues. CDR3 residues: CATSQGVQETQYF. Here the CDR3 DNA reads TGTGCCACCTCACAGGGAGTACAAGAGACCCAGTACTTC.

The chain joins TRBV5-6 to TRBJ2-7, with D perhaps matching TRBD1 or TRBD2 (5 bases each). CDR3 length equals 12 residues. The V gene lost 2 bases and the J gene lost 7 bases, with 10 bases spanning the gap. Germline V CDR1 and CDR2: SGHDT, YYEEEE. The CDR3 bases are TGTGCCAGCAGCTTTAGGGACCTTGAGCAGTACTTC. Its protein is CASSFRDLEQYF.

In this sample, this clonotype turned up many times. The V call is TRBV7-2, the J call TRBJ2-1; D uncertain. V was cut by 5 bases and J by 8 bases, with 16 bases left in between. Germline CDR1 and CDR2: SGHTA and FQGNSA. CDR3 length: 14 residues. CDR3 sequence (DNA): TGTGCCAGCAGCCGGTTGCGTCGGATTGATGAGCAGTTCTTC. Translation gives CASSRLRRIDEQFF.

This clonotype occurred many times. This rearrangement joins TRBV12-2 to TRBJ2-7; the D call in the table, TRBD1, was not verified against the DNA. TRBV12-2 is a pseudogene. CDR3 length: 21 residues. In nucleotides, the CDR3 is TGTGCAAGTCGCTTAACGCCCGACAGGGTAAACGTTCCCGCGTCCTTTTACGAGCAGTACTTC. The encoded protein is CASRLTPDRVNVPASFYEQYF.

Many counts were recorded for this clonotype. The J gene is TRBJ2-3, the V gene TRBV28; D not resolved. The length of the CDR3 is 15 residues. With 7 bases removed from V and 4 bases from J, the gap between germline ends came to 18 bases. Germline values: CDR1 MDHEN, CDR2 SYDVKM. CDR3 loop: CASISTGLWADTQYF. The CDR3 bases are TGTGCCAGCATCTCGACTGGCCTATGGGCAGATACGCAGTATTTT. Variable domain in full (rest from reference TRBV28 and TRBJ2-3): DVKVTQSSRYLVKRTGEKVFLECVQDMDHENMFWYRQDPGLGLRLIYFSYDVKMKEKGDIPEGYSVSREKKERFSLILESASTNQTSMYLCASISTGLWADTQYFGPGTRLTVL.

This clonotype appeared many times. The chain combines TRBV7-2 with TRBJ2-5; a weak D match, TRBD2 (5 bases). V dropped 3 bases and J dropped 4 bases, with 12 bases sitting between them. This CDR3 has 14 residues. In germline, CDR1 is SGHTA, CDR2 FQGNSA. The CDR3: CASSFYGVGETQYF. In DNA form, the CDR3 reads TGTGCCAGCAGCTTTTACGGGGTAGGAGAGACCCAGTACTTC.

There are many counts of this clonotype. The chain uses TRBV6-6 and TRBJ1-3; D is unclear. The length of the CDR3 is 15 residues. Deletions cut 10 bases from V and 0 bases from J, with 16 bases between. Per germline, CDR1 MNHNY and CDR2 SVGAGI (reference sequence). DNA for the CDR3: TGTGCCACCCGGGAGCGAGCCAGCTCTGGAAACACCATATATTTT. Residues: CATRERASSGNTIYF.

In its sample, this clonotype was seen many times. In DNA, the CDR3 is TGTGCCACCGCATCCTGGGACACCGGGGAGCTGTTTTTT. Encoded protein: CATASWDTGELFF. V is TRBV28 and J is TRBJ2-2; no reliable D call. V lost 10 bases, J lost 3 bases, and 12 bases lay in between. CDR1 is MDHEN and CDR2 is SYDVKM in the germline V gene. This CDR3 is built from 13 residues.

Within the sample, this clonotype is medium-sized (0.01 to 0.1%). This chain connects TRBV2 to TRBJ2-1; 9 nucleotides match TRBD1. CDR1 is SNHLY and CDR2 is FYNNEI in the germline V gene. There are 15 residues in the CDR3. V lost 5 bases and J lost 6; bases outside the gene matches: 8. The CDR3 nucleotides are TGTGCCAGCAGTTTGGACAGGGGATTCTCCAATGAGCAGTTCTTC. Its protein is CASSLDRGFSNEQFF. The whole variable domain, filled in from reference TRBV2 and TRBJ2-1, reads EPEVTQTPSHQVTQMGQEVILRCVPISNHLYFYWYRQILGQKVEFLVSFYNNEISEKSEIFDDQFSVERPDGSNFTLKIRSTKLEDSAMYFCASSLDRGFSNEQFFGPGTRLTVL.

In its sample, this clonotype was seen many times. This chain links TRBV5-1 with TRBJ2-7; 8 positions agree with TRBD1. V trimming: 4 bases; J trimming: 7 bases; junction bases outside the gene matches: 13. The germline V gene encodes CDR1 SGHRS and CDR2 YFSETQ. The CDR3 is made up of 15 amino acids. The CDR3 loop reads CASSLYRGQGGEQYF. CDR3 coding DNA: TGCGCCAGCAGCCTATACCGCGGACAGGGCGGTGAGCAGTACTTC.

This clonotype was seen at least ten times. The DNA for the CDR3 is TGCAGCGTTGATACCCCCAGGACAGGGGGCGCTTGGGAGACCCAGTACTTC. Its translation is CSVDTPRTGGAWETQYF. The chain carries TRBV29-1 and TRBJ2-5; 11 bases agree with TRBD1. The CDR3 contains 17 residues. Per the germline V gene, CDR1 is SQVTM and CDR2 is ANQGSEA. Losses at the gene ends were 3 bases for V and 5 bases for J; bases not matched to a gene: 14. The full variable domain, with the rest looked up from reference TRBV29-1 and TRBJ2-5, is SAVISQKPSRDICQRGTSLTIQCQVDSQVTMMFWYRQQPGQSLTLIATANQGSEATYESGFVIDKFPISRPNLTFSTLTVSNMSPEDSSIYLCSVDTPRTGGAWETQYFGPGTRLLVL.

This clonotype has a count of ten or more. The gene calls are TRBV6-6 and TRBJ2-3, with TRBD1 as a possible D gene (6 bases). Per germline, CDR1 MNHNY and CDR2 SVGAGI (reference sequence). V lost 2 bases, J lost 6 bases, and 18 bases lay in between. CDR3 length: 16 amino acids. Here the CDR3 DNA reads TGTGCCAGCAGTTACCTGGGACACTCCCTGGGCGATACGCAGTATTTT. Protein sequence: CASSYLGHSLGDTQYF.

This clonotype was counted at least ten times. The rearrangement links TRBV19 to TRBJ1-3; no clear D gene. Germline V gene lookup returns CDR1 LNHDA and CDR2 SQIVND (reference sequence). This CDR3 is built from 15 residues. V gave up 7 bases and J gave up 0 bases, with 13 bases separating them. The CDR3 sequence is CASTTWSSSGNTIYF. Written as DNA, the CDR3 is TGTGCCAGTACCACATGGAGTAGCTCTGGAAACACCATATATTTT.

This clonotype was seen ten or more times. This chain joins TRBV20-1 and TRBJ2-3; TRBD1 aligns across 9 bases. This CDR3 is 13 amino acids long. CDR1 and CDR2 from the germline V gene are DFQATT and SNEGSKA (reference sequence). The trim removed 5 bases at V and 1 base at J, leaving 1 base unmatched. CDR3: CSAWDRGTDTQYF. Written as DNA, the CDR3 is TGCAGTGCTTGGGACAGGGGCACAGATACGCAGTATTTT.